A selection of T cell receptor beta chains follows, all from one sample in a study of T-cell reconstitution after alpha-beta-depleted transplantation in children. TCRdb ran MiXCR on the PCR reads and lists one entry per CDR3 protein. The sample records some 200,000 distinct CDR3 sequences, about 14% being singletons. The sample was PBMCs from the stem cell graft donor, taken from the stem cell graft. The source is a human donor who donated a stem cell graft to a child with acute lymphoblastic leukemia. The CDR3 runs from the conserved cysteine through the conserved F or W. A D gene is named only where the DNA matches it firmly. The size of a clone is reported for some rows only, either as once, few or many, or as a class for expanded clones.

v_gene	abundance	j_gene	d_gene	CDR3aa	CDR3nt
TRBV20-1	many	TRBJ2-7	TRBD1	CSATGPSYEQYF	TGCAGTGCGACAGGGCCTTCCTACGAGCAGTACTTC
TRBV27	many	TRBJ2-2	.	CASGFRSGELFF	TGTGCCAGTGGGTTTAGATCCGGGGAGCTGTTTTTT
TRBV5-1	many	TRBJ1-4	.	CASSLGNNEKLFF	TGCGCCAGCAGCTTGGGAAATAATGAAAAACTGTTTTTT
TRBV12-3/TRBV12-4	many	TRBJ1-5	TRBD1	CASRLQGGQPQHF	TGTGCCAGCAGACTGCAGGGGGGTCAGCCCCAGCATTTT
TRBV5-1	many	TRBJ1-1	.	CASSLNGGREAFF	TGCGCCAGCAGCTTGAATGGGGGGCGTGAAGCTTTCTTT
TRBV12-3/TRBV12-4	many	TRBJ2-7	.	CASSLGRLYEQYF	TGTGCCAGCAGTTTGGGAAGGCTCTACGAGCAGTACTTC
TRBV5-1	many	TRBJ1-1	.	CASSLGYSGPMNTEAFF	TGCGCCAGCAGCTTGGGGTACTCGGGGCCTATGAACACTGAAGCTTTCTTT
TRBV12-3/TRBV12-4	many	TRBJ1-2	TRBD1	CASSAQGAIGNYGYTF	TGTGCCAGCAGCGCACAGGGGGCTATTGGAAATTATGGCTACACCTTC
TRBV29-1	many	TRBJ2-3	.	CSVEGERDTQYF	TGCAGCGTTGAAGGTGAGAGAGATACGCAGTATTTT
TRBV12-3/TRBV12-4	many	TRBJ2-5	.	CASSRTDPWRETQYF	TGTGCCAGCAGTCGGACAGATCCTTGGAGAGAGACCCAGTACTTC
TRBV24-1	.	TRBJ2-3	.	CATSPGTNTDTQYF	TGTGCCACCAGTCCCGGGACAAACACAGATACGCAGTATTTT
TRBV29-1	many	TRBJ1-2	TRBD1	CSAGTGNDYGYTF	TGCAGCGCTGGGACAGGGAACGACTATGGCTACACCTTC
TRBV7-9	.	TRBJ1-1	.	CASSTGHLNTEAFF	TGTGCCAGCAGCACGGGACACCTGAACACTGAAGCTTTCTTT
TRBV20-1	few	TRBJ1-2	TRBD1	CSAQPIDRGNYGYTF	TGCAGTGCCCAGCCGATAGACAGGGGAAACTATGGCTACACCTTC
TRBV4-2	many	TRBJ2-5	.	CASSPGTFQETQYF	TGTGCCAGCAGCCCGGGGACTTTCCAAGAGACCCAGTACTTC
TRBV5-1	many	TRBJ2-5	TRBD2	CASSLAAGTEGETQYF	TGCGCCAGCAGCCTAGCGGCCGGGACCGAAGGAGAGACCCAGTACTTC
TRBV12-3/TRBV12-4	many	TRBJ2-1	TRBD2	CASSLYGGGQRNEQFF	TGTGCCAGCAGTTTATATGGGGGAGGGCAGCGGAATGAGCAGTTCTTC
TRBV7-8	many	TRBJ1-2	TRBD1	CASSSTGTGTFGYTF	TGTGCCAGCAGCTCCACCGGGACAGGGACCTTCGGCTACACCTTC
TRBV20-1	few	TRBJ2-7	TRBD2	CSADGAGVGSYEQYF	TGCAGTGCCGATGGGGCGGGAGTGGGGTCCTACGAGCAGTACTTC
TRBV5-1	many	TRBJ2-7	TRBD2	CASSSGTSQGGLFYEQYF	TGCGCCAGCAGCTCAGGGACTAGCCAGGGAGGACTATTCTACGAGCAGTACTTC
TRBV29-1	many	TRBJ2-1	.	CSVVGDLRDSEQFF	TGCAGCGTTGTGGGGGACCTCCGTGATTCTGAGCAGTTCTTC
TRBV11-3	many	TRBJ1-1	TRBD1	CASSRGQGKAEAFF	TGTGCCAGCAGCCGAGGACAGGGAAAGGCTGAAGCTTTCTTT